The 21 T cell receptor beta chains below were found in one sample sequenced in a study of beta chain features in type 1 diabetes. These receptors' targets are unknown. The study, taken as a whole, reports: Moderately but significantly shorter TCRB CDR3s were found in Type 1 diabetes patients in all four CD4+ subsets.

TCRB transcripts that were expressed got sequenced, as all of the isolated RNA had been reverse transcribed. TCRdb's table, derived via immunoSEQ multiplex PCR, lists solely in-frame clones and lacks some. Of 640,000 or so clones listed, 11% to 15% were seen once; the top ten hold roughly 0.04%. Sequencing used naive CD4+ T cells from blood. These receptors were collected from a man younger than 30 with type 1 diabetes.

J is TRBJ2-7 and V is TRBV5-1; 14 bases align to TRBD2. This CDR3 contains 15 residues. The V gene's germline CDR1 is SGHRS and CDR2 YFSETQ. V was clipped by 8 bases and J by 2 bases; unmatched bases: 6. In nucleotides, the CDR3 is TGCGCCAGTTCGACTAGCGGGAGGGGTCCCTACGAGCAGTACTTC. Translation gives CASSTSGRGPYEQYF.

This clone came up a few times. The chain links TRBV7-3 to TRBJ1-1; 9 positions match TRBD1. V trimming: 4 bases; J trimming: 5 bases; junction bases outside the gene matches: 2. From germline, CDR1 is SGHTA and CDR2 FQGTGA. CDR3 length equals 13 residues. In DNA form, the CDR3 reads TGTGCCAGCAGCTCCGGGACAGGGACTGAAGCTTTCTTT. This encodes CASSSGTGTEAFF.

This clone showed up just a few times. An end of the junction differs from the germline gene, which may be a read error. V and J are TRBV2 and TRBJ2-7, with a weak D call TRBD1 (5 bases). CDR1 is SNHLY and CDR2 is FYNNEI in the germline V gene. This CDR3 has 13 amino acids. This chain's CDR3 is CASSEGVGYEQYF. DNA for the CDR3: TGTGCCAGCAGCGAAGGGGTTGGATACGAGCAGTACTTC.

The J gene is TRBJ2-5, the V gene TRBV28, with TRBD2 identical over 9 bases. In germline, CDR1 is MDHEN, CDR2 SYDVKM. There are 15 residues in the CDR3. V shed 2 bases, J shed 5 bases, and the junction held 6 bases outside the gene matches. The CDR3 spells CASSLLAGIGETQYF. The CDR3 DNA reads TGTGCCAGCAGTTTACTAGCGGGGATTGGGGAGACCCAGTACTTC.

This clone was seen more than once but under ten times. The chain links TRBV7-9 to TRBJ2-7; TRBD2 agrees at 8 bases. This CDR3 is built from 17 residues. With V trimmed by 8 bases and J by 5 bases, 20 bases remained unmatched. Germline CDR1 SEHNR, CDR2 FQNEAQ (reference sequence). CDR3 protein: CASSGLSWVTGGHEQYF. The CDR3 region has the DNA TGTGCCAGCTCTGGGCTGTCTTGGGTGACGGGAGGGCACGAGCAGTACTTC.

V is TRBV6-1 and J is TRBJ2-7, with a weak D call TRBD2 (6 bases). Trimming cost V 0 bases and J 5 bases, with 14 bases left between them. The CDR3 has 15 amino acids. CDR1 and CDR2 from the germline V gene are MNHNS and SASEGT. The CDR3 DNA sequence: TGTGCCAGCAGTGAAGCCCTAGCGTATACGGACGAGCAGTACTTC. It specifies CASSEALAYTDEQYF.

The chain combines TRBV29-1 with TRBJ2-3; D may be TRBD1 or TRBD2 (6 bases each). V was trimmed by 4 bases and J by 3 bases, leaving 14 bases between them. Germline-derived CDR1 and CDR2 are SQVTM and ANQGSEA. The CDR3 loop spans 14 amino acids. The DNA for the CDR3 is TGCAGCGTTGCTGCGGGACAAATAACAGATACGCAGTATTTT. Translation: CSVAAGQITDTQYF.

This chain links TRBV9 with TRBJ1-2; D gene unclear. CDR1 and CDR2 (germline): SGDLS, YYNGEE. The CDR3 is 14 amino acids. V was shortened by 4 bases and J by 2 bases, with 12 bases between the two germline ends. The CDR3 here is CASSLQRQNYGYTF. The CDR3 region has the DNA TGTGCCAGCAGCCTCCAGCGCCAGAACTATGGCTACACCTTC.

The chain has TRBV7-9 and TRBJ2-3; no reliable D call. Germline CDR1 reads SEHNR; CDR2 reads FQNEAQ (reference sequence). This CDR3 region has 15 residues. V lost 5 bases to trimming and J lost 2 bases, with 14 bases between them. Here the CDR3 DNA reads TGTGCCAGCAGCCCTAGGGTCCAGGACACAGATACGCAGTATTTT. It translates to CASSPRVQDTDTQYF.

The chain uses TRBV19 and TRBJ1-6, with 7 bases identical to TRBD1. Per germline, CDR1 LNHDA and CDR2 SQIVND (reference sequence). CDR3 length: 16 residues. Unmatched junction bases numbered 10, after V lost 3 bases and J lost 8 bases. CDR3 DNA: TGTGCCAGTAGTATCCACCGGGACAGCAAGTATTCACCCCTCCACTTT. Translated: CASSIHRDSKYSPLHF.

This clone showed up just a few times. This specimen includes other DNA sequences encoding the same CDR3. The J gene is TRBJ2-1, the V gene TRBV25-1; D ambiguous. The V end was cut by 0 bases, the J end by 4 bases, with 1 base between. The CDR3 spans 12 residues. Germline V gives CDR1 MGHDK, CDR2 SYGVNS. DNA of the CDR3: TGTGCCAGCAGTGAATATTACAATGAGCAGTTCTTC. This sequence encodes CASSEYYNEQFF.

In this sample, this clone turned up a few times. The chain couples TRBV7-9 to TRBJ1-1, with D possibly TRBD1 on 5 matching bases. Germline values: CDR1 SEHNR, CDR2 FQNEAQ (reference sequence). The CDR3 is made up of 14 amino acids. Trimming took 5 bases from V and 4 from J, leaving 14 bases between them. The CDR3 DNA reads as TGTGCCAGCAGCACGCCGATAGGGGCCACTGAAGCTTTCTTT. It translates to CASSTPIGATEAFF.

The rearrangement uses TRBV5-4 and TRBJ2-3, with TRBD2 as a possible D gene (5 bases). The CDR3 consists of 16 residues. Germline V gene lookup returns CDR1 SGHNT and CDR2 YYREEE (reference sequence). V shed 3 bases and J shed 4 bases, with 18 bases lying between them. The CDR3 spells CASSSSDGRGADTQYF. The CDR3 nucleotides read TGTGCCAGCAGCTCTTCAGACGGACGGGGTGCAGATACGCAGTATTTT.

As to this clone: Other DNA sequences in this specimen translate into the identical CDR3. The chain recombines TRBV18 with TRBJ2-7; no reliable D call. V was shortened by 3 bases and J by 2 bases, with 5 bases between the two germline ends. Germline CDR1 reads KGHSH; CDR2 reads LQKENI. CDR3 length: 12 residues. The chain's CDR3 is CASSPLTYEQYF. The CDR3 nucleotides read TGTGCCAGCTCACCGCTAACCTACGAGCAGTACTTC.

This sequence joins TRBV27 and TRBJ1-2, with 7 positions matching TRBD1. The CDR3 covers 14 residues. Looked up from germline, CDR1 is MNHEY and CDR2 is SMNVEV (reference sequence). Germline trimming cut 0 bases from V and 5 bases from J; bases unmatched to any gene: 3. CDR3 sequence: CASSLSGGIYGYTF. Written as DNA, the CDR3 is TGTGCCAGCAGTTTATCAGGGGGCATATATGGCTACACCTTC.

This sequence joins TRBV6-5 and TRBJ2-2; D is ambiguous. Germline CDR1 reads MNHEY; CDR2 reads SVGAGI. The CDR3 spans 14 residues. V was shortened by 6 bases and J by 1 base, with 9 bases between the two germline ends. CDR3 nucleotides: TGTGCCAGCAGGACCCTCTTGAACACCGGGGAGCTGTTTTTT. Protein product: CASRTLLNTGELFF.

The CDR3 reads CASSIEGQTINGYTF. In nucleotides, the CDR3 is TGTGCCAGTAGTATAGAGGGACAGACTATCAATGGCTACACCTTC. The chain is built from TRBV19 and TRBJ1-2; 7 positions match TRBD1. CDR3 length: 15 amino acids. Germline lookup yields CDR1 LNHDA and CDR2 SQIVND (reference sequence). V was pared by 0 bases and J by 6 bases, with 7 bases of the junction left unmatched. Full variable domain (missing parts from reference TRBV19 and TRBJ1-2): DGGITQSPKYLFRKEGQNVTLSCEQNLNHDAMYWYRQDPGQGLRLIYYSQIVNDFQKGDIAEGYSVSREKKESFPLTVTSAQKNPTAFYLCASSIEGQTINGYTFGSGTRLTVV.

V and J are TRBV5-1 and TRBJ1-5, with 9 bases that match TRBD1. The CDR3 totals 14 residues. Per the germline V gene, CDR1 is SGHRS and CDR2 is YFSETQ. After removal of 0 bases from V and 9 bases from J, the junction contained 4 bases not matched to a gene. CDR3 loop: CASSLGQGERPQHF. For the CDR3, the DNA is TGCGCCAGCAGCTTGGGACAGGGGGAGCGGCCCCAGCATTTT.

The chain is built from TRBV14 and TRBJ2-1; the D gene is possibly TRBD1 (5 bases). Trimming removed 2 bases at V and 0 bases at J, with 14 bases between. Germline V gives CDR1 SGHDN, CDR2 FVKESK. CDR3 length: 17 residues. CDR3 sequence: CASSQLPGQGSYNEQFF. The CDR3 nucleotides are TGTGCCAGCAGCCAATTACCCGGGCAGGGCTCCTACAATGAGCAGTTCTTC.

A few counts support this clone. The chain employs TRBV5-1 and TRBJ2-2; 9 nucleotides match TRBD2. The CDR3 has 16 amino acids. Germline V gene lookup returns CDR1 SGHRS and CDR2 YFSETQ. J lost 6 bases, V lost 4 bases, and 10 bases had no gene match. The CDR3 reads CASSPPGLARAGELFF. The CDR3 DNA is TGCGCCAGCAGCCCTCCGGGACTAGCCCGGGCCGGGGAGCTGTTTTTT.

This chain joins TRBV14 and TRBJ1-5, with D unresolved. CDR1 and CDR2 (germline): SGHDN, FVKESK. With 4 bases removed from V and 9 bases from J, the gap between germline ends came to 16 bases. The CDR3 has 14 amino acids. CDR3 sequence: CASSRNGEGWPQHF. The CDR3 region has the DNA TGTGCCAGCAGCCGCAACGGGGAGGGTTGGCCCCAGCATTTT.